The clone carrying this TCR beta chain was found many times. Its antigen is as yet unknown. These data are taken from a study of immune heterogeneity within non-small cell lung tumors. Findings and limits, study-wide: The study found high-frequency T-cell receptor beta clonotypes largely distinct between individual patients. Both recurring identical dominant CDR3 beta clonotypes and site-unique high-frequency clones were observed across tumor sites within a patient.

Genomic DNA from bulk tumor acted as the template, and about 600 ng was loaded per sample. Spaced far apart, several biopsies were taken from each primary tumor during surgery. Untreated, newly diagnosed non-small cell lung cancer patients underwent curative surgery. Donor patients had newly diagnosed non-small cell lung cancer and were having surgery with curative intent. The CDR3 consists of 15 residues. V gave up 0 bases and J gave up 4 bases, with 13 bases separating them. Germline V gene lookup returns CDR1 SGHTA and CDR2 FQGNSA. The TCR beta CDR3 region underwent multiplex PCR amplification with 32 V and 13 J primers. TCRdb re-called the multiplex PCR reads through MiXCR, storing one row per CDR3 protein. The sample has 30,000 to 40,000 distinct CDR3 sequences; under 35% are singletons.

This TCR was sampled from a man aged 35-49 years with non-small cell lung cancer. The V call is TRBV7-2, the J call TRBJ2-7, with TRBD1 as a possible D gene (6 bases). Sequencing input: lung tumor tissue. The CDR3 loop is CASSLAGTPPYEQYF. CDR3 DNA sequence: TGTGCCAGCAGCTTAGCCGGGACACCCCCATACGAGCAGTACTTC.